A selection of T cell receptor beta chains follows, all from one sample in a study of cytomegalovirus exposure and HLA in healthy donors. The assay was immunoSEQ multiplex PCR, and TCRdb's table has in-frame clones only and misses some. The table includes about 57,000 clones, roughly 84% detected once. Sequenced sample: PBMCs. The receptors here all came from a man aged 25 to 45 in good health and CMV-seronegative. CDR3s include the opening cysteine and the closing phenylalanine or tryptophan. Fields, in order: D gene, clone size, J gene, V gene, CDR3 DNA, CDR3 protein. A D gene is named only where the DNA matches it firmly. Not every row has a clone size; where given, it reads once, few, many or a size class.

>TRBD1|-|TRBJ1-1|TRBV7-2
TGTGCCAGCAGCTTGTGGACAGGGAACACTGAAGCTTTCTTT
CASSLWTGNTEAFF
>TRBD1|-|TRBJ2-3|TRBV7-8
TGTGCCAGCAGCTTAGCAAGGGTTCCGGGACAGAGCACAGATACGCAGTATTTT
CASSLARVPGQSTDTQYF
>TRBD2|once|TRBJ2-2|TRBV10-3
TGTGCCATCAAACTAGCGGGAGGGCTGGAGGTTCCCGGGGAGCTGTTTTTT
CAIKLAGGLEVPGELFF
>-|-|TRBJ2-1|TRBV20-1
TGCAGTGCTTCCAGGGGATTTGAGCAGTTCTTC
CSASRGFEQFF
>-|once|TRBJ1-1|TRBV7-2
TGTGCCAGCAGCTCACAGGGTTGGGTCGACACTGAAGCTTTCTTT
CASSSQGWVDTEAFF
>TRBD1|few|TRBJ2-7|TRBV7-2
TGTGCCAGCAGCCCCCGGGACAGGGGTTACGAGCAGTACTTC
CASSPRDRGYEQYF
>-|-|TRBJ1-6|TRBV6-6
TGTGCCAGCAGTTACGGAGGGGCGTCCTATAATTCACCCCTCCACTTT
CASSYGGASYNSPLHF
>-|-|TRBJ2-3|TRBV7-9
TGTGCCAGCACCCCCGGAGATACGCAGTATTTT
CASTPGDTQYF
>-|-|TRBJ1-1|TRBV7-8
TGTGCCAGCAGCTTAGTGACCACTAAAGCTTTCTTT
CASSLVTTKAFF
>TRBD1|-|TRBJ1-3|TRBV29-1
TGCAGCGTTGATGACAGGGAGTCTGGAAACACCATATATTTT
CSVDDRESGNTIYF
>-|-|TRBJ1-1|TRBV18
TGTGCCAGCTCCCAGACAGGGAACACTGAAGCTTTCTTT
CASSQTGNTEAFF
>-|-|TRBJ1-5|TRBV5-1
TGCGCCAGCAGCTTGGTGGGGGGGCGCGAGCCCCAGCATTTT
CASSLVGGREPQHF
>TRBD2|few|TRBJ2-2|TRBV9
TGTGCCAGCAGCCCGGGACTAGCGATGGCCGGGGAGCTGTTTTTT
CASSPGLAMAGELFF
>TRBD1|-|TRBJ2-2|TRBV18
TGTGCCAGCTCACCACCGTCGACAGGGGTGGTGGTCGGGGAGCTGTTTTTT
CASSPPSTGVVVGELFF